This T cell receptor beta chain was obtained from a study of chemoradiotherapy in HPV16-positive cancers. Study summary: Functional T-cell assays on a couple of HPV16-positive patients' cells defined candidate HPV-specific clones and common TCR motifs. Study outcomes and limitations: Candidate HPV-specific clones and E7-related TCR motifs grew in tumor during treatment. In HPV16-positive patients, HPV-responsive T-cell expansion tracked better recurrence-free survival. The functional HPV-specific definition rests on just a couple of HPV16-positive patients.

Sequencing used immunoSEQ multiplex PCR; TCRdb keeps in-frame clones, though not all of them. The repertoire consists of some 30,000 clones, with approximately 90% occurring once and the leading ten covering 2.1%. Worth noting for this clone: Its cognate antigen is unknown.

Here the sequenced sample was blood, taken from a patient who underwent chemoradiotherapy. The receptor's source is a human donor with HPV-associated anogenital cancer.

The CDR3 sequence is CASSARTADLAEAFF. CDR3 nucleotides: TGTGCCAGCAGCGCAAGGACAGCCGACCTGGCTGAAGCTTTCTTT. The chain employs TRBV7-2 and TRBJ1-1; possible D gene TRBD1, 6 bases. V was clipped by 5 bases and J by 6 bases, with 19 bases between them. The CDR3 runs 15 residues. Germline V CDR1 and CDR2: SGHTA, FQGNSA.